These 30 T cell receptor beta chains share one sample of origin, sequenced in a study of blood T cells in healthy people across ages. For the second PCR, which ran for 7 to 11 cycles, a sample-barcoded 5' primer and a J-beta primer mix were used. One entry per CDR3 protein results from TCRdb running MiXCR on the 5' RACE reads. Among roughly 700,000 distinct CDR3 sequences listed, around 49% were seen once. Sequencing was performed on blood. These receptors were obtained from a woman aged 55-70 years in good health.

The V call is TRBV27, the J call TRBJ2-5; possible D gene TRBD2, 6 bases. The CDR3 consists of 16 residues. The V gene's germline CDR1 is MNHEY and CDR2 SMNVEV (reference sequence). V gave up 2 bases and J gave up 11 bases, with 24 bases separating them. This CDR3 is CASSLRVSLGSGEQYF. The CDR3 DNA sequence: TGTGCCAGCAGTTTAAGGGTCAGTTTAGGCTCGGGGGAGCAGTACTTC.

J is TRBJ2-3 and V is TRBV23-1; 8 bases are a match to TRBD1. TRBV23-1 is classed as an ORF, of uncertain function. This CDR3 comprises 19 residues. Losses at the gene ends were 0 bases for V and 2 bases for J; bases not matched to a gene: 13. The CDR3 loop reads CASSQSRGCGQGATDTQYF. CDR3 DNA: TGCGCCAGCAGTCAATCGAGGGGATGCGGACAGGGTGCCACAGATACGCAGTATTTT.

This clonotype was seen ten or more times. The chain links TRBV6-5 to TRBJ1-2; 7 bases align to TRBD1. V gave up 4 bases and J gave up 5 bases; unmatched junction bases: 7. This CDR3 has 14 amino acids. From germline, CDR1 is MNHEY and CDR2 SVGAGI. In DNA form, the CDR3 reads TGTGCCAGCAGTTCCCAGGGGGGAAAGTATGGCTACACCTTC. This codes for CASSSQGGKYGYTF.

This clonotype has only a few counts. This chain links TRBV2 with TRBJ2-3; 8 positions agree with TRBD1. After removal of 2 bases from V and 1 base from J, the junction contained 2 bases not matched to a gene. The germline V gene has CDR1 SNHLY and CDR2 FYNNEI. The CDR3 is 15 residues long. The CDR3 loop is CASSELTGGTDTQYF. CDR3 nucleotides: TGTGCCAGCAGTGAACTGACAGGGGGCACAGATACGCAGTATTTT. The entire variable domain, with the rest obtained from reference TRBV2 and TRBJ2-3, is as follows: EPEVTQTPSHQVTQMGQEVILRCVPISNHLYFYWYRQILGQKVEFLVSFYNNEISEKSEIFDDQFSVERPDGSNFTLKIRSTKLEDSAMYFCASSELTGGTDTQYFGPGTRLTVL.

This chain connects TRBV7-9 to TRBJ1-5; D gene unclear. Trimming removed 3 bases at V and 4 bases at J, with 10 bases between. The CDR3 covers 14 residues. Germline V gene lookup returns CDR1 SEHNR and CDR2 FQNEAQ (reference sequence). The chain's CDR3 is CASSFSESNQPQHF. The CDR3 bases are TGTGCCAGCAGCTTTTCCGAGAGTAATCAGCCCCAGCATTTT.

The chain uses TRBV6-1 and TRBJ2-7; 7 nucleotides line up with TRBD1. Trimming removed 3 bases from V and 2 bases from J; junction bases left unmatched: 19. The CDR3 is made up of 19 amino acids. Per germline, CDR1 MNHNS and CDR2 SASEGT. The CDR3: CASSDNPDRRPYSPYEQYF. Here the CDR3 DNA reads TGTGCCAGCAGTGATAACCCGGACAGGCGCCCATACTCCCCCTACGAGCAGTACTTC.

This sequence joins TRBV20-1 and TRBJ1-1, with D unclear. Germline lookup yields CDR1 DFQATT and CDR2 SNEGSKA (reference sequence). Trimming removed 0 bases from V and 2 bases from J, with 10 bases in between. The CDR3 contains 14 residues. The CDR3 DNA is TGCAGTGCTAGAGATAGAATTGGAAACACTGAAGCTTTCTTT. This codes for CSARDRIGNTEAFF.

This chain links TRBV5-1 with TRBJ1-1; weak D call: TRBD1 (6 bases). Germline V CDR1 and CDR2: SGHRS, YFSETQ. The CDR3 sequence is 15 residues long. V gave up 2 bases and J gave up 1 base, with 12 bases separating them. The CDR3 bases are TGCGCCAGCAGCTTCGGTCGGACAGCGAACACTGAAGCTTTCTTT. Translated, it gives CASSFGRTANTEAFF.

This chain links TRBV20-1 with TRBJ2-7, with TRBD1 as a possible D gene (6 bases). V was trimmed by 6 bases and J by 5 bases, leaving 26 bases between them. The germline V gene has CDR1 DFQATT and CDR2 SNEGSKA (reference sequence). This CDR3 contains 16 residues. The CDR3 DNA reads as TGCAGTGCCGATAGCCCACTCCCCGGGACAAACGACGAGCAGTACTTC. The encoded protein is CSADSPLPGTNDEQYF.

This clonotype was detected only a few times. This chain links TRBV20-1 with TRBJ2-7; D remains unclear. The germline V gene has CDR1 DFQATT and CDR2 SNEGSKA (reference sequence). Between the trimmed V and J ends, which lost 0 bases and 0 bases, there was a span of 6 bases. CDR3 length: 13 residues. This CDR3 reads CSARDTTSYEQYF. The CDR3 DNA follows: TGCAGTGCTAGAGATACTACCTCCTACGAGCAGTACTTC.

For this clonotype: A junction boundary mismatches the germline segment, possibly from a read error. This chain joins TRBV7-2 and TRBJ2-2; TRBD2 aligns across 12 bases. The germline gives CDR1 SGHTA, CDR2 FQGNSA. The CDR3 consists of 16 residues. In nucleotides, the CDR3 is TGTGCCAGCAGCCTAGCGGGAGGGTCGAGGACCGGGGAGCTGTTTTTT. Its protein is CASSLAGGSRTGELFF.

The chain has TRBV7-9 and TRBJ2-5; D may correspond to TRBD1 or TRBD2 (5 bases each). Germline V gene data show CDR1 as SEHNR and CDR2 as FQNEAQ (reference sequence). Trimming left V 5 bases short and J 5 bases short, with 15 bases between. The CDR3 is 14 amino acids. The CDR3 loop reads CASSPHIGTETQYF. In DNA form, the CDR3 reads TGTGCCAGCAGCCCCCACATCGGGACGGAGACCCAGTACTTC.

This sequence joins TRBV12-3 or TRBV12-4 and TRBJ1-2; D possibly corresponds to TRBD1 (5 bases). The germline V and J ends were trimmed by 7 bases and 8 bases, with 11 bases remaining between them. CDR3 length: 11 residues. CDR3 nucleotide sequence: TGTGCCAGCACGGAGGGGTTCGGCTACACCTTC. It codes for CASTEGFGYTF.

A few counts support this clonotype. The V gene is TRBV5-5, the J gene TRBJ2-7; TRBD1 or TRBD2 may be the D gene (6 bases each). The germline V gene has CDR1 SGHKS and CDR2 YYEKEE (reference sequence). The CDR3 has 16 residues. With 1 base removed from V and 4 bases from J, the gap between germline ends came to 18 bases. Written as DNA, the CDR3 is TGTGCCAGCAGCTTGCGTCGGGGGACATCTATTTACGAGCAGTACTTC. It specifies CASSLRRGTSIYEQYF. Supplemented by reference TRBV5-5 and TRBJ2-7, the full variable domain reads DAGVTQSPTHLIKTRGQQVTLRCSPISGHKSVSWYQQVLGQGPQFIFQYYEKEERGRGNFPDRFSARQFPNYSSELNVNALLLGDSALYLCASSLRRGTSIYEQYFGPGTRLTVT.

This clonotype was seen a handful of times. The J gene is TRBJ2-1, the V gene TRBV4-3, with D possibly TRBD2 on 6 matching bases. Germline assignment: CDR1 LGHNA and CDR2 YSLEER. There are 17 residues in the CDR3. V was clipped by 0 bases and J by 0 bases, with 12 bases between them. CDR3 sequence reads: CASSQDPAGSSYNEQFF. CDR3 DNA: TGCGCCAGCAGCCAAGACCCCGCGGGGAGCTCCTACAATGAGCAGTTCTTC.

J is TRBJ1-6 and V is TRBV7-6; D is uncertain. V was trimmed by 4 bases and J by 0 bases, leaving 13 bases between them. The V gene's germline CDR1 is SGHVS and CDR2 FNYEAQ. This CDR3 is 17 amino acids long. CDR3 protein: CASSYAPMGSYNSPLHF. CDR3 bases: TGTGCCAGCAGCTATGCTCCTATGGGCTCCTATAATTCACCCCTCCACTTT.

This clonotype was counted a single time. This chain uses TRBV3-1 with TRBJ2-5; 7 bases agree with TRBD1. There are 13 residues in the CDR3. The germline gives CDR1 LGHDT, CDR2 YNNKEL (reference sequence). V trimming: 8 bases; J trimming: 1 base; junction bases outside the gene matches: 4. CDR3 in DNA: TGTGCCAGCGCGAGGGGGCTCCAAGAGACCCAGTACTTC. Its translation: CASARGLQETQYF.

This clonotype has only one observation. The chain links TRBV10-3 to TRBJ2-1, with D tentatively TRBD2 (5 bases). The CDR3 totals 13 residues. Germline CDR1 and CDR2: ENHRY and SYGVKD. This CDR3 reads CPSSGPTYNEQFF. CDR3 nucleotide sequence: TGTCCCAGCAGCGGACCGACCTACAATGAGCAGTTCTTC.

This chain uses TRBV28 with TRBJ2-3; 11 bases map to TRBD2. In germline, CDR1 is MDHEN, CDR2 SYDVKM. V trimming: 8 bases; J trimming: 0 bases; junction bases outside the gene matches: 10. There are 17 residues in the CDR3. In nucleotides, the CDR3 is TGTGCCAGCGGCGGGGTAGCGGGAGGGGTTAGCACAGATACGCAGTATTTT. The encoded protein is CASGGVAGGVSTDTQYF.

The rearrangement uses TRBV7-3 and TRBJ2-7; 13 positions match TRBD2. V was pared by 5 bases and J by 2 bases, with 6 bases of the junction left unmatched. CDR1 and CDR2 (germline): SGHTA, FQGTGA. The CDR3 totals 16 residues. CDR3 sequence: CASSRGTSGTPYEQYF. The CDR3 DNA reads TGTGCCAGCAGCCGCGGGACTAGCGGGACCCCCTACGAGCAGTACTTC.

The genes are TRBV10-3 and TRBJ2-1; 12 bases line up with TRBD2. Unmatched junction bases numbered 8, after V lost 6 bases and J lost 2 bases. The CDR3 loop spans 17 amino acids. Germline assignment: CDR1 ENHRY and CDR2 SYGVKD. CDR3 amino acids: CAIRQTSGSLTYNEQFF. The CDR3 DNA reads TGTGCCATCAGACAGACTAGCGGGAGTTTGACCTACAATGAGCAGTTCTTC.

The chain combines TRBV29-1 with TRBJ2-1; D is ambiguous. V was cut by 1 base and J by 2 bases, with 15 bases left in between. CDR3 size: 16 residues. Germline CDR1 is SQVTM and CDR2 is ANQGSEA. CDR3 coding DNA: TGCAGCGTTGAAGGGCGCAAAGGGCAAACCTACAATGAGCAGTTCTTC. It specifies CSVEGRKGQTYNEQFF.

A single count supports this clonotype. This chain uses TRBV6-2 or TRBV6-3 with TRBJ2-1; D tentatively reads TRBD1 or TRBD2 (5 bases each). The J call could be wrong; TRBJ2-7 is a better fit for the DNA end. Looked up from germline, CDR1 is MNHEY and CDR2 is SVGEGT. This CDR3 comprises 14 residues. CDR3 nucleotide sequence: TGTGCCAGCACTTGGGGGAACACCTACAATGAGCAGTACTTC. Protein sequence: CASTWGNTYNEQYF.

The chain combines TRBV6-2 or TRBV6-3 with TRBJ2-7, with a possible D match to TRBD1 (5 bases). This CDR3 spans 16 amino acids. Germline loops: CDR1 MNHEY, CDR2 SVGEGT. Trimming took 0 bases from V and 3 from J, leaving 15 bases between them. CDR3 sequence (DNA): TGTGCCAGCAGTTACTCGCCTGACAGTCCTCTCTACGAGCAGTACTTC. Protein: CASSYSPDSPLYEQYF.

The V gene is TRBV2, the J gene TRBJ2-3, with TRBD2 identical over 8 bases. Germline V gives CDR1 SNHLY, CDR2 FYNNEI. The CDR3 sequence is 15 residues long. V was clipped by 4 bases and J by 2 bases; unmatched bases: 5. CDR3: CASSGVAGLTDTQYF. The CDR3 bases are TGTGCCAGCAGTGGAGTAGCGGGGCTCACAGATACGCAGTATTTT.

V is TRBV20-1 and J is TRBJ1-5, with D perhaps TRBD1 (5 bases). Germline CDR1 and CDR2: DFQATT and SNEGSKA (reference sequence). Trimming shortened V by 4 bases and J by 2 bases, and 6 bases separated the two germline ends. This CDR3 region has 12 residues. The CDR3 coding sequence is TGCAGTGCTAAAGGGGGCAATCAGCCCCAGCATTTT. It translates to CSAKGGNQPQHF.

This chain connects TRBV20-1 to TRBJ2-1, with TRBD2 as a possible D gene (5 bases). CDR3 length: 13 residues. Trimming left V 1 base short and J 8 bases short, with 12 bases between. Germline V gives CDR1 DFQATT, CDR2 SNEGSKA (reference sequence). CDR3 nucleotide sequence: TGCAGTGCTAGAGTGGGTAGCGTCGATGAGCAGTTCTTC. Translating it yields CSARVGSVDEQFF.

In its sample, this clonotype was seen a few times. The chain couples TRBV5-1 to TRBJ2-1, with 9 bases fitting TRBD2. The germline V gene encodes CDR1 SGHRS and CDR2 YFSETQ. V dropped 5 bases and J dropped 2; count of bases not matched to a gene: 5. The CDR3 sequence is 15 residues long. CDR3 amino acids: CASRYSGSPYNEQFF. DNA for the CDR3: TGCGCCAGCAGATATAGCGGGAGCCCCTACAATGAGCAGTTCTTC.

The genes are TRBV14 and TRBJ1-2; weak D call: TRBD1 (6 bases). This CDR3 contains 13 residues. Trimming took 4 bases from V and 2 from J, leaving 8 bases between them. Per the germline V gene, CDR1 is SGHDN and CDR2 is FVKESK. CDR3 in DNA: TGTGCCAGCAGCCGCGGACAGAACTATGGCTACACCTTC. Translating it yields CASSRGQNYGYTF.

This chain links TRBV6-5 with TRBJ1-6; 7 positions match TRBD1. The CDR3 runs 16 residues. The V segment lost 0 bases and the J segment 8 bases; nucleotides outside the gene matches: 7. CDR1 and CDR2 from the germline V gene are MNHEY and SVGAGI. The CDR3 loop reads CASSYSGQSPYSPLHF. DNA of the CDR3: TGTGCCAGCAGTTACTCGGGACAGAGTCCATATTCACCCCTCCACTTT.